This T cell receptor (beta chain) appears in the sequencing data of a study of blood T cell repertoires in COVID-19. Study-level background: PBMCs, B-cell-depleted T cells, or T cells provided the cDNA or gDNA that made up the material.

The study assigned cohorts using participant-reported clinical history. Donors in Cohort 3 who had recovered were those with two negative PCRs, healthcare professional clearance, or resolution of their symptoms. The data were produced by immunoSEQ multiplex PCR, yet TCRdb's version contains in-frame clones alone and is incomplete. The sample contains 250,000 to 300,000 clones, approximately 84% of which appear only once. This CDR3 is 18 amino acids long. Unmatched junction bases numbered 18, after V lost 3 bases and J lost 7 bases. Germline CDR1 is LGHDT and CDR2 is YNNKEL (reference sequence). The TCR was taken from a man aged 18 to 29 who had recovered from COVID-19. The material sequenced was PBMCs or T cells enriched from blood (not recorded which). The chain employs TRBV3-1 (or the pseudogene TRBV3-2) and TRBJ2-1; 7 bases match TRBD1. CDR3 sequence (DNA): TGTGCCAGCAGCCAGACTCCCTCCGCCGAGGGGGCTAGGAATGAGCAGTTCTTC. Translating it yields CASSQTPSAEGARNEQFF.